Sequencing of this T cell receptor (beta chain) was carried out in a study of T cell repertoires in cytomegalovirus infection. In the study overall: Researchers turned to recently identified HLA-C-restricted CMV epitopes as well as well-studied HLA-B-restricted ones. In public TCR beta signatures, there were indications of both CMV infection and matching HLA type.

CDR3 length: 16 residues. Trimming removed 6 bases at V and 1 base at J, with 13 bases between. TCRdb fed the reads into MiXCR, producing one record per CDR3 protein. Of roughly 920,000 distinct CDR3 sequences in the sample, approximately 33% were seen once. This clonotype was seen a handful of times. Its antigen is not identified. Study-wide results and limits: Cumulative public TCR beta family frequency identified CMV carriers with the relevant HLA. HLA-C-restricted CMV-specific TCR beta clonotypes prevailed in the ex vivo response.

The chain employs TRBV12-3 or TRBV12-4 and TRBJ2-6, with a possible D match to TRBD1 (6 bases). The sample was cultured CD8+ T cells from PBMCs, taken from culture after CMV antigen stimulation. The origin of this receptor is a human donor in good health (CMV status not recorded). Some clones in this sample may be carry-over from other donors' samples. CDR3 region: CASSDTGTSGANVLTF. The CDR3 coding sequence is TGTGCCAGCAGCGATACAGGGACGTCTGGGGCCAACGTCCTGACTTTC.